This TCR beta chain is from a study of T-cell memory formation after mild COVID-19. TCRdb itself ran the 5' RACE reads through MiXCR, one entry per CDR3 protein. The sample holds roughly 450,000 distinct CDR3 sequences, 15% to 20% seen once. Germline-derived CDR1 and CDR2 are SGHRS and YFSETQ. V was shortened by 0 bases and J by 7 bases, with 16 bases between the two germline ends. The length of the CDR3 is 15 residues. This clonotype was observed a handful of times. The origin of this receptor is an adult woman who had mild COVID-19 (a few samples of this study predate the infection). Cell type and time point are not known. Sequenced sample: PBMCs or a T cell subset sorted from them (not recorded which). This chain joins TRBV5-1 and TRBJ1-2; no definite D call. CDR3 coding DNA: TGCGCCAGCAGCTTGGAGGCCGCACTAAATAGTGGCTACACCTTC. It specifies CASSLEAALNSGYTF.